The T cell receptor (beta chain) described here comes from a study of identical twins. About this clonotype itself: The antigen is undetermined.

Study-wide findings and caveats: Out-of-frame alpha sequences common to twins exhibited an excess of low generation probability. A lower insertion count was a feature of abundant cord blood beta clonotypes, with no such feature in memory repertoires.

TCRdb analysed the 5' RACE reads with MiXCR anew, one entry per CDR3 protein. The data show about 520,000 distinct CDR3 sequences, less than 25% seen once. CDR3 length: 15 amino acids. The germline V gene encodes CDR1 SGDLS and CDR2 YYNGEE. Trimming took 2 bases from V and 6 from J; bases not matched to a gene: 5. This same sample was also taken into another study, of T cells expressing NK-cell markers.

The chain joins TRBV9 to TRBJ2-3; TRBD1 matches at 11 bases. Sequencing was carried out using CD4+ T cells sorted from blood. The clonotype comes from a woman younger than 35 in good health. The CDR3 nucleotides read TGTGCCAGCAGCGTGGCCGGGACAGGGGGTGATACGCAGTATTTT. The encoded protein is CASSVAGTGGDTQYF. The variable domain in full, completed from reference TRBV9 and TRBJ2-3, reads DSGVTQTPKHLITATGQRVTLRCSPRSGDLSVYWYQQSLDQGLQFLIQYYNGEERAKGNILERFSAQQFPDLHSELNLSSLELGDSALYFCASSVAGTGGDTQYFGPGTRLTVL.